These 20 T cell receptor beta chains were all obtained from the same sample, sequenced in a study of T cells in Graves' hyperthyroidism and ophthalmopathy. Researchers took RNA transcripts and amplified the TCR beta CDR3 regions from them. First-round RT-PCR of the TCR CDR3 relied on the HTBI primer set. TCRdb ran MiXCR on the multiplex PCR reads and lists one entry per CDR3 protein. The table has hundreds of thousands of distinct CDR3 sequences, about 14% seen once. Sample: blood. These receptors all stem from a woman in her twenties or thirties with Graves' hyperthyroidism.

The CDR3 DNA reads as TGTGCCAGCAGCTCAGGACTAGCGGGAGGCTTGTCTGGGGCCAACGTCCTGACTTTC. Its translation is CASSSGLAGGLSGANVLTF. The V and J genes are TRBV7-9 and TRBJ2-6; the match to TRBD2 covers 14 bases. V trimming: 4 bases; J trimming: 1 base; junction bases outside the gene matches: 6. Germline V gene data show CDR1 as SEHNR and CDR2 as FQNEAQ (reference sequence). This CDR3 has 19 amino acids.

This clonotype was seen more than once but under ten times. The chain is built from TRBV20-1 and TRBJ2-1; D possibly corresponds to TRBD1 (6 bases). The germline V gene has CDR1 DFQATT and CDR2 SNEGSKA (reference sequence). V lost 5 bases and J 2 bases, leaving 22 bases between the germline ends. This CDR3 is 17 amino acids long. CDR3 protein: CSAVSRKLKGAYNEQFF. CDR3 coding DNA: TGCAGTGCTGTTTCTCGGAAATTGAAGGGGGCCTACAATGAGCAGTTCTTC.

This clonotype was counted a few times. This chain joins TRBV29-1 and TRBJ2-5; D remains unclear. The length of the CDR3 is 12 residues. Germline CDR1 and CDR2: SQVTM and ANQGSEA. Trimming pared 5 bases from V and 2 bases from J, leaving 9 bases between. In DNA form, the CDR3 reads TGCAGCGTTTTCTGGGGACAAGAGACCCAGTACTTC. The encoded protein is CSVFWGQETQYF.

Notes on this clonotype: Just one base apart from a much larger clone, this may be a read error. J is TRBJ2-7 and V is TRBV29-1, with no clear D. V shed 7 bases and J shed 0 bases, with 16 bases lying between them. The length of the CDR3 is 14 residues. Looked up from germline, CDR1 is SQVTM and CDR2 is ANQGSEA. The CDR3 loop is CSATTGRSSYEQYF. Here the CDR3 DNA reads TGCAGCGCTACAACTGGCAGGAGCTCCTACGAGCAGTACTTC.

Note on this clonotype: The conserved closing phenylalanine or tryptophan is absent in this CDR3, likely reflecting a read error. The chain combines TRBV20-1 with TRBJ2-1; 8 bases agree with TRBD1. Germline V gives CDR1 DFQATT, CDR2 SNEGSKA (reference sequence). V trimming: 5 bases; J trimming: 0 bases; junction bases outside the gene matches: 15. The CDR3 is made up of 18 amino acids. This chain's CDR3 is CSAPPSGTGDFSYNEQFS. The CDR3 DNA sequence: TGCAGTGCTCCTCCGTCCGGGACAGGAGATTTCTCCTACAATGAGCAGTTCTCC.

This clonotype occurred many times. Written as DNA, the CDR3 is TGTGCCAGCAGTTACTCGCCCCTTAAACTCAACTACAATGAGCAGTTCTTC. The encoded protein is CASSYSPLKLNYNEQFF. The V gene is TRBV6-2 or TRBV6-3, the J gene TRBJ2-1; D unclear. Germline-derived CDR1 and CDR2 are MNHEY and SVGEGT. V was shortened by 0 bases and J by 3 bases, with 15 bases between the two germline ends. CDR3 length: 17 amino acids.

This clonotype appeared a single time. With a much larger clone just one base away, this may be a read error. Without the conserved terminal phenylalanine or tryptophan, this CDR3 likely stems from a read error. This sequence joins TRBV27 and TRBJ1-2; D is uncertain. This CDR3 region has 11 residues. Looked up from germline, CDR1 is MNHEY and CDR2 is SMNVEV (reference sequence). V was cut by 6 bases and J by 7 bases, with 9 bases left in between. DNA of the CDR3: TGTGCCAGCAGATCCGTTCGTGGCTACACCGTC. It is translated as CASRSVRGYTV.

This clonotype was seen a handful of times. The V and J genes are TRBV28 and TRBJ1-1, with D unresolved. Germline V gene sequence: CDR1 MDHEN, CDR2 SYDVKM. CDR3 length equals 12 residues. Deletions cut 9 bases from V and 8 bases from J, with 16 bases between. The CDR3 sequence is CASEAQVSEAFF. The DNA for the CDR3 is TGTGCCAGTGAGGCGCAGGTTTCGGAAGCTTTCTTT.

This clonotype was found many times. The CDR3 spells CASSIGSGGWPQHF. For the CDR3, the DNA is TGTGCCAGTAGTATAGGTTCAGGGGGCTGGCCCCAGCATTTT. The rearrangement uses TRBV19 and TRBJ1-5; the match to TRBD1 covers 8 bases. Germline CDR1 and CDR2: LNHDA and SQIVND (reference sequence). V trimming: 1 base; J trimming: 9 bases; junction bases outside the gene matches: 5. The CDR3 has 14 amino acids.

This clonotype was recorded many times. The CDR3 reads CSAISPYSASSTDTQYF. CDR3 DNA: TGCAGTGCTATCAGCCCCTATAGCGCCTCCAGCACAGATACGCAGTATTTT. The chain uses TRBV20-1 and TRBJ2-3; possible D gene TRBD2, 5 bases. V shed 4 bases and J shed 0 bases, with 20 bases lying between them. The CDR3 spans 17 residues. Looked up from germline, CDR1 is DFQATT and CDR2 is SNEGSKA (reference sequence).

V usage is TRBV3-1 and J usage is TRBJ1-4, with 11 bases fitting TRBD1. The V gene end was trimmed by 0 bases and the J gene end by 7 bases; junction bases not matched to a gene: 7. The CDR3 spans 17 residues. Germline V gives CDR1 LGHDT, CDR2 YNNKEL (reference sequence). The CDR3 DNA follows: TGTGCCAGCAGCCAAGATATACTAGGGACAGGGGGTGAAAAACTGTTTTTT. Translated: CASSQDILGTGGEKLFF.

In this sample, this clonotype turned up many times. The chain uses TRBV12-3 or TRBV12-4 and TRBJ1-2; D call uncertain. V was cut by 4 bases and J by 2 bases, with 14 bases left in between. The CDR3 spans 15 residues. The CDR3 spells CASSSPSSANYGYTF. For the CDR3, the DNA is TGTGCCAGCAGTTCCCCCTCCAGTGCCAACTATGGCTACACCTTC.

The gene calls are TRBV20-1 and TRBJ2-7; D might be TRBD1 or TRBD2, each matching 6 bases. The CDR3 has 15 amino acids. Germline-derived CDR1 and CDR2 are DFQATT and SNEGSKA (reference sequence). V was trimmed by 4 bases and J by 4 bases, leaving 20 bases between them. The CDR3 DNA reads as TGCAGTGCTATGCCCACGAGGAAGGGGGGATACGAGCAGTACTTC. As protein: CSAMPTRKGGYEQYF.

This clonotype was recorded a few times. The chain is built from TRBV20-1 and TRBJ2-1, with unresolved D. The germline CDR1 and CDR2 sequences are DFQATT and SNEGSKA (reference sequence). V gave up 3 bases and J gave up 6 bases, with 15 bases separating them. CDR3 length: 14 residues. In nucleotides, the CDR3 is TGCAGTGCTAGCTCTCCTAGATCAAGCAATGAGCAGTTCTTC. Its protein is CSASSPRSSNEQFF.

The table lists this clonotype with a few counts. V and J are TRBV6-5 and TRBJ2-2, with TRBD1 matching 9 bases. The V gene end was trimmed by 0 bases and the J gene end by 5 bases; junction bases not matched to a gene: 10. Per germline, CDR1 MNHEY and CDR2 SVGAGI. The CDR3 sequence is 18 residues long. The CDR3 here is CASSYSHVGQGRTGELFF. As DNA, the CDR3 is TGTGCCAGCAGTTACTCTCATGTAGGACAGGGGAGGACCGGGGAGCTGTTTTTT.

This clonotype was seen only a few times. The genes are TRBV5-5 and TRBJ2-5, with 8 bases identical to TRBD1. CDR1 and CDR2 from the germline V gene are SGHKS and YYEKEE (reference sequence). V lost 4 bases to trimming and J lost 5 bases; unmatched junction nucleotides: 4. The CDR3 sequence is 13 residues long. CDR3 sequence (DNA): TGTGCCAGCAGCCTCCAGGGGGCCGAGACCCAGTACTTC. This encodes CASSLQGAETQYF. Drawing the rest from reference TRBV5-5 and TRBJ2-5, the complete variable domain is DAGVTQSPTHLIKTRGQQVTLRCSPISGHKSVSWYQQVLGQGPQFIFQYYEKEERGRGNFPDRFSARQFPNYSSELNVNALLLGDSALYLCASSLQGAETQYFGPGTRLLVL.

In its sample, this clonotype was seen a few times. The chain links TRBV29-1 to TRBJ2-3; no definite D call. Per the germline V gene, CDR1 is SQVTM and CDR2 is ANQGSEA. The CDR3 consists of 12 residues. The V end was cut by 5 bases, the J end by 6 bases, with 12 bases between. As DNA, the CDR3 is TGCAGCGTTTGGGGTGGTGCGGATACGCAGTATTTT. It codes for CSVWGGADTQYF.

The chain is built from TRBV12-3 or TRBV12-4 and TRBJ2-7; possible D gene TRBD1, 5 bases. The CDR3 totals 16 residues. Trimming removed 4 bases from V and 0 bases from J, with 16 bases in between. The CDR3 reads CASSSFAQGLSYEQYF. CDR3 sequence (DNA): TGTGCCAGCAGTTCCTTCGCCCAGGGCCTCTCCTACGAGCAGTACTTC.

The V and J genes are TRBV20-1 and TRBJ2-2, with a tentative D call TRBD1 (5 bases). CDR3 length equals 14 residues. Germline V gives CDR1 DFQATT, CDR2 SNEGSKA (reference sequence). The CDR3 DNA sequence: TGCAGCTCCTTCGGACACCCGAACACCGGGGAGCTGTTTTTT. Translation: CSSFGHPNTGELFF.

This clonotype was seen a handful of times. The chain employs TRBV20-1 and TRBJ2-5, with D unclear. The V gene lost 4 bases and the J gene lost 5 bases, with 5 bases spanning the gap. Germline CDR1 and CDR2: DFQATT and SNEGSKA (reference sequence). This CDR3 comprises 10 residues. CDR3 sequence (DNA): TGCAGTGCTAATCGGGAGACCCAGTACTTC. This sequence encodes CSANRETQYF.